The next 26 T cell receptor beta chains were all read from a single sample in a study of blood T cell repertoires in COVID-19. The protocol was immunoSEQ multiplex PCR, while the TCRdb copy is restricted to in-frame clones and leaves out a portion. The sample holds 250,000 to 400,000 clones; about 87% are singletons and the top ten take 1.5% to 2%. Sequenced: peripheral blood. These receptors came from a woman in her 30s with COVID-19, enrolled during active disease.

The chain uses TRBV6-2 or TRBV6-3 and TRBJ2-2, with 7 nucleotides matching TRBD1. V dropped 5 bases and J dropped 6; count of bases not matched to a gene: 9. Germline V lookup: CDR1 MNHEY, CDR2 SVGEGT. This CDR3 has 15 amino acids. The CDR3 DNA reads as TGTGCCAGCAGTCAGGACCCCCAGGGGGCCGGGGAGCTGTTTTTT. This encodes CASSQDPQGAGELFF.

The V gene is TRBV27, the J gene TRBJ2-5; 14 nucleotides agree with TRBD2. The V and J ends lost 5 bases and 4 bases, in that order; junction bases with no gene match: 9. CDR1 MNHEY and CDR2 SMNVEV come from the germline V gene (reference sequence). This CDR3 has 17 amino acids. CDR3 DNA: TGTGCCAGCAGTCGTCCGACTAGCGGGGGGGCCGGAGAGACCCAGTACTTC. Translation: CASSRPTSGGAGETQYF.

With regard to this clone: Other DNA sequences within the sample encode an identical CDR3. CDR3 in amino acids: CATSRGANTEAFF. The CDR3 DNA sequence: TGTGCCACCAGCAGAGGCGCGAACACTGAAGCTTTCTTT. The chain recombines TRBV15 with TRBJ1-1; no firm D call. The CDR3 has 13 residues. Germline lookup yields CDR1 LNHNV and CDR2 YYDKDF (reference sequence). Trimming left V 1 base short and J 1 base short, with 4 bases between.

This clone was recorded once. This chain links TRBV23-1 with TRBJ2-5; D is possibly TRBD2 (7 bases). TRBV23-1 carries the ORF label, with uncertain function. Trimming took 6 bases from V and 5 from J, leaving 19 bases between them. The length of the CDR3 is 15 residues. CDR3 sequence reads: CASSPKGGPKETQYF. The CDR3 region has the DNA TGCGCCAGCAGCCCCAAGGGGGGGCCTAAGGAGACCCAGTACTTC.

There are a few counts of this clone. This rearrangement joins TRBV27 to TRBJ1-2; a weak D match, TRBD1 (5 bases). Trimming took off 7 bases at V and 1 base at J, with 19 bases between the two ends. Germline V gives CDR1 MNHEY, CDR2 SMNVEV (reference sequence). The CDR3 runs 16 residues. In nucleotides, the CDR3 is TGTGCCAGCAATCCCCGATTTCAGGGTGGTAACTATGGCTACACCTTC. Encoded protein: CASNPRFQGGNYGYTF.

V gene TRBV27 combines with J gene TRBJ2-7, with 9 bases aligning to TRBD1. The CDR3 has 12 amino acids. Looked up from germline, CDR1 is MNHEY and CDR2 is SMNVEV (reference sequence). Trimming cost V 7 bases and J 3 bases; bases outside gene matches: 1. DNA for the CDR3: TGTGCCAGCAAGACAGGGGGCTACGAGCAGTACTTC. Protein sequence: CASKTGGYEQYF.

The chain links TRBV28 to TRBJ1-6; D is undetermined. Looked up from germline, CDR1 is MDHEN and CDR2 is SYDVKM. V dropped 3 bases and J dropped 5 bases, with 5 bases sitting between them. CDR3 length: 13 residues. The CDR3 spells CASSFIDNSPLHF. Written as DNA, the CDR3 is TGTGCCAGCAGTTTTATAGATAATTCACCCCTCCACTTT.

The gene calls are TRBV5-5 and TRBJ1-4; 9 positions agree with TRBD1. V gave up 4 bases and J gave up 7 bases; unmatched junction bases: 8. CDR1 is SGHKS and CDR2 is YYEKEE in the germline V gene (reference sequence). The CDR3 is made up of 15 amino acids. The CDR3 region has the DNA TGTGCCAGCAGCAGCGAGGACAGGGGTGGTGAAAAACTGTTTTTT. Translating gives CASSSEDRGGEKLFF.

V and J are TRBV5-1 and TRBJ1-4, with 7 nucleotides matching TRBD1. CDR3 size: 16 residues. After removal of 1 base from V and 8 bases from J, the junction contained 11 bases not matched to a gene. CDR1 SGHRS and CDR2 YFSETQ come from the germline V gene. The CDR3 spells CASSLFPRTGEEKLFF. The CDR3 DNA follows: TGCGCCAGCAGCTTGTTCCCCCGGACAGGTGAGGAAAAACTGTTTTTT.

Turning to this clone: The same CDR3 also results from other DNA sequences found in this sample. The V gene is TRBV2, the J gene TRBJ1-1; D gene ambiguous. The CDR3 totals 13 residues. Germline V gene data show CDR1 as SNHLY and CDR2 as FYNNEI. The ends were cut back, 6 bases at V and 7 bases at J, with 15 bases in the middle. The CDR3: CASRIRELLEAFF. DNA for the CDR3: TGTGCCAGCAGAATACGGGAGCTACTTGAAGCTTTCTTT.

This clone appeared once. The rearrangement joins TRBV9 to TRBJ2-1; D is uncertain. CDR3 length: 11 residues. Germline lookup yields CDR1 SGDLS and CDR2 YYNGEE. V was cut by 0 bases and J by 8 bases, with 3 bases left in between. The CDR3 reads CASSVADEQFF. The CDR3 coding sequence is TGTGCCAGCAGCGTAGCCGATGAGCAGTTCTTC.

V is TRBV24-1 and J is TRBJ1-2, with 9 positions matching TRBD1. Trimming cost V 3 bases and J 4 bases; bases outside gene matches: 5. Germline V gives CDR1 KGHDR, CDR2 SFDVKD. This CDR3 is built from 15 residues. CDR3 DNA sequence: TGTGCCACCAGTGATCTTAGGGGACAGGGCTATGGCTACACCTTC. It is translated as CATSDLRGQGYGYTF.

The rearrangement links TRBV14 to TRBJ2-4; possible D gene TRBD2, 6 bases. The CDR3 sequence is 13 residues long. Per the germline V gene, CDR1 is SGHDN and CDR2 is FVKESK. Trimming took 4 bases from V and 9 from J, leaving 13 bases between them. The CDR3 DNA sequence: TGTGCCAGCAGCCTTGTAAAGGGAGGCATTCAGTACTTC. Translating it yields CASSLVKGGIQYF. The whole variable domain, remainder taken from reference TRBV14 and TRBJ2-4, is EAGVTQFPSHSVIEKGQTVTLRCDPISGHDNLYWYRRVMGKEIKFLLHFVKESKQDESGMPNNRFLAERTGGTYSTLKVQPAELEDSGVYFCASSLVKGGIQYFGAGTRLSVL.

Only one count was recorded for this clone. This rearrangement joins TRBV4-1 to TRBJ1-6; no firm D call. CDR1 and CDR2 (germline): MGHRA, YSYEKL. The CDR3 is made up of 18 amino acids. V was cut by 4 bases and J by 2 bases, with 18 bases left in between. DNA of the CDR3: TGCGCCAGCAGCCCGGAACCGCCGGGAGGCCCCTATAATTCACCCCTCCACTTT. It codes for CASSPEPPGGPYNSPLHF.

The J gene is TRBJ2-7, the V gene TRBV27; D perhaps matches TRBD2 (6 bases). Per germline, CDR1 MNHEY and CDR2 SMNVEV (reference sequence). V shed 10 bases and J shed 1 base, with 20 bases lying between them. The CDR3 length is 15 residues. CDR3 coding DNA: TGTGCCACCGCGAGGAGGGCTTACGAATCCTACGAGCAGTACTTC. Its protein is CATARRAYESYEQYF.

This sequence joins TRBV12-3 or TRBV12-4 and TRBJ2-7, with no clear D. The length of the CDR3 is 12 residues. Trimming took off 4 bases at V and 3 bases at J, with 7 bases between the two ends. The CDR3 loop is CASSSLGYEQYF. The CDR3 nucleotides read TGTGCCAGCAGTTCTCTCGGCTACGAGCAGTACTTC.

J is TRBJ1-2 and V is TRBV18; 8 positions agree with TRBD1. This CDR3 spans 14 amino acids. The ends lost 5 bases at V and 7 bases at J; junction bases unmatched: 9. Per germline, CDR1 KGHSH and CDR2 LQKENI. CDR3 protein: CASSYKDRGAGYTF. CDR3 nucleotide sequence: TGTGCCAGCTCATACAAAGACAGGGGAGCTGGCTACACCTTC.

A note on this clone: Mismatch with germline at one junction end may stem from a read error. The V and J genes are TRBV2 and TRBJ1-1; D possibly corresponds to TRBD1 (6 bases). Germline V lookup: CDR1 SNHLY, CDR2 FYNNEI. The CDR3 totals 13 residues. The CDR3 spells CASSGQTNTEAFF. As DNA, the CDR3 is TGTGCCAGTAGTGGACAGACGAACACTGAAGCTTTCTTT.

This chain connects TRBV11-2 to TRBJ2-7; 7 positions match TRBD1. V gave up 3 bases and J gave up 0 bases; unmatched junction bases: 8. The CDR3 consists of 16 residues. The germline CDR1 and CDR2 sequences are SGHAT and FQNNGV. The CDR3 loop reads CASSLGYRGTSYEQYF. As DNA, the CDR3 is TGTGCCAGCAGCTTGGGGTACAGGGGAACCTCCTACGAGCAGTACTTC.

V and J are TRBV2 and TRBJ1-2; possible D gene TRBD1, 6 bases. The CDR3 is 13 amino acids. V lost 3 bases to trimming and J lost 2 bases, with 7 bases between them. CDR1 SNHLY and CDR2 FYNNEI come from the germline V gene. The CDR3 region is CASSEGQNYGYTF. Here the CDR3 DNA reads TGTGCCAGCAGTGAGGGACAAAACTATGGCTACACCTTC.

This clone was observed a single time. The chain carries TRBV29-1 and TRBJ1-1; 7 nucleotides match TRBD1. The CDR3 length is 14 residues. The germline V gene has CDR1 SQVTM and CDR2 ANQGSEA. Trimming removed 1 base from V and 11 bases from J; junction bases left unmatched: 13. The CDR3 DNA is TGCAGCGTTGAAGGGGGACAGCGGAACCTTGACGCTTTCTTT. Residues: CSVEGGQRNLDAFF.

This rearrangement joins TRBV6-2 or TRBV6-3 to TRBJ2-2; D call uncertain. This CDR3 has 14 amino acids. Germline values: CDR1 MNHEY, CDR2 SVGEGT. V gave up 6 bases and J gave up 8 bases, with 16 bases separating them. CDR3 DNA sequence: TGTGCCAGCAGCAAAACATCCATCCCTGGGGAGCTGTTTTTT. Protein product: CASSKTSIPGELFF.

About this clone itself: Other DNA sequences from this sample encode an identical CDR3 as well. The V call is TRBV6-2 or TRBV6-3, the J call TRBJ1-2; 8 bases are shared with TRBD1. Germline V lookup: CDR1 MNHEY, CDR2 SVGEGT. Germline trimming cut 5 bases from V and 3 bases from J; bases unmatched to any gene: 2. There are 13 residues in the CDR3. In nucleotides, the CDR3 is TGTGCCAGCAGTCCGACAGGGGACTATGGCTACACCTTC. Amino acids: CASSPTGDYGYTF.

This rearrangement joins TRBV6-5 to TRBJ1-2, with TRBD1 matching over 9 bases. This CDR3 contains 14 residues. Germline V CDR1 and CDR2: MNHEY, SVGAGI. V dropped 6 bases and J dropped 3; count of bases not matched to a gene: 5. As DNA, the CDR3 is TGTGCCAGCAGAAACAGGGGGCCTTACTATGGCTACACCTTC. Translating gives CASRNRGPYYGYTF.

The V and J genes are TRBV19 and TRBJ1-1; D might be TRBD1 (5 bases). Germline V gene data show CDR1 as LNHDA and CDR2 as SQIVND (reference sequence). CDR3 length equals 14 residues. Trimming shortened V by 6 bases and J by 5 bases, and 16 bases separated the two germline ends. In DNA form, the CDR3 reads TGTGCCAGTAGATCACCGGGACTAAGGACTGAAGCTTTCTTT. It encodes CASRSPGLRTEAFF.

This clone was seen just once. The chain's CDR3 is CASSPGGQGGTEAFF. The CDR3 DNA is TGTGCCAGCTCACCTGGGGGACAGGGTGGCACTGAAGCTTTCTTT. V usage is TRBV18 and J usage is TRBJ1-1; TRBD1 matches at 9 bases. The CDR3 is 15 amino acids. V lost 3 bases and J lost 4; bases outside the gene matches: 6. CDR1 is KGHSH and CDR2 is LQKENI in the germline V gene.